This T cell receptor beta chain comes out of a study of cytotoxic CD8 clonotypes in ibrutinib-treated CLL (dated by TCRdb to about 2021). For context, the study as a whole: The cohort had 11 relapsed/refractory and under 16 treatment-naive patients; around 17 were IGHV unmutated. Responses were partial in roughly 24 patients and complete in 2; after median around 66 months follow-up, around 15 stayed in remission and about twelve progressed. The response samples were drawn at a median of roughly eleven months into treatment, with a range of about 6 to 40 months. On average, each sample yielded approximately 250,000 productive templates and about 95,000 productive rearrangements. Longitudinal samples were obtainable from about 30% of the roughly 86 participants in the trial. Cryopreserved peripheral blood mononuclear cells were obtained before treatment, at response, and at either sustained remission or disease progression.

Study-level results and caveats: Public clonotypes were rare and either shrank or stayed stable during treatment, and the rise in clonality at ibrutinib response reflected expansion of private clonotypes. Baseline clonality was found to be higher than that of age-matched healthy donors and was strongly correlated with circulating CD8+ T-cell counts. Clonality increased at ibrutinib response, stayed stable in sustained remission, and fell back toward baseline at progression. Sustained-remission and progressing patients did not have matched sampling times, and lymph node repertoires were not examined.

The CDR3 measures 12 amino acids from cysteine to phenylalanine. The CDR3 DNA has 36 bases and is translated from base 1. The germline V gene specifies LGHNA as CDR1 and YSLEER as CDR2. Between the V and J ends, shortened by 0 bases and 7 bases respectively, the junction contains 6 bases. For TCR beta library preparation, approximately 2 micrograms of genomic DNA were isolated from cryopreserved PBMCs. Longitudinal blood samples from CLL patients on ibrutinib monotherapy underwent high-throughput TCR beta sequencing. The patients took part in an open-label, single-center phase 2 trial of ibrutinib monotherapy. As concerns this clone: The antigen it recognizes is unknown. No qualities accompany the bases; no much larger clone lies one base away.

The goal of deep resolution MiSeq sequencing was a depth between 1 in 1 million and 1 in 200,000 T cells, and coverage averaged 10x per clonotype. The immunoSEQ hsTCRB Kit was used to generate the TCR beta libraries. On the authors' methods: ImmunoSEQ Data Assistant and ImmunoSEQ Analyzer were used for data analysis, and V, D and J genes were assigned according to IMGT definitions. Clonality, which ranges from 0 to 1, was calculated by subtracting the normalized Shannon entropy of productive rearrangement frequencies from one. Only overrepresented clonotypes making up at least 0.05% of each patient's repertoire were included in the public clonotype analysis. Around 13 age-matched healthy donor repertoires from immuneACCESS were used as controls for clonality. The immuneACCESS repertoire file appears here via TCRdb, limited to in-frame rearrangements. These files lack a portion of the clones; in checked studies, under half of the deficit traces to unresolved V genes, and the cause of the others is not known. From that table come the V and J calls and clone size; the DNA was used to work out D and trimming. This sample has 6,000 or so clones in its table, and around 74% of those were observed once. Clones ranked in the top ten supply 5% of the sample.

The chain couples TRBV4-3 to TRBJ1-2; no D gene is confidently identified. The receptor comes from a human donor with chronic lymphocytic leukemia. The source was PBMCs, collected before ibrutinib treatment. The sequenced DNA is TGCGCCAGCAGCCAAGATTTTACTGGCTACACCTTC. The encoded protein is CASSQDFTGYTF.